The clone carrying this T cell receptor beta chain was seen just once. Its antigen is still unknown. Treatment given: around 19 received Ad26.COV2.S at low or high dose, single or two shots; 5 received placebo; per-sample allocation not given. Collection of the samples took place on day 63 after the first injection of vaccine or placebo. Recruitment in Boston yielded a donor of adult age, 18-55 years. In the vaccine, an Ad26 vector expressed the SARS-CoV-2 spike of the Wuhan strain. CDR3 length: 12 residues. V was shortened by 8 bases and J by 2 bases, with 11 bases between the two germline ends. Germline lookup yields CDR1 GTSNPN and CDR2 SVGIG (reference sequence). The source of the sample is a study of Ad26.COV2.S vaccination and SARS-CoV-2 variants. Study-level points and caveats: The authors reported substantial breadth in spike-specific CD8+ and CD4+ T cell responses after vaccination. While placebo recipients had lower spike-specific TCR breadth, vaccine recipients had more.

Sequencing was performed with immunoSEQ multiplex PCR; in TCRdb, only in-frame clones are kept and a portion is missing. The table shows under 300,000 clones, with around nine tenths occurring only once. This receptor was obtained from a person aged 18-60 years who received the Ad26.COV2.S COVID-19 vaccine or a placebo. This specimen consisted of peripheral blood, obtained in a trial of Ad26.COV2.S vaccine versus placebo. The chain joins TRBV30 to TRBJ2-3, with D perhaps TRBD2 (6 bases). The CDR3 sequence is CALWDFTDTQYF. The DNA of the CDR3 is TGTGCCCTCTGGGACTTCACAGATACGCAGTATTTT.